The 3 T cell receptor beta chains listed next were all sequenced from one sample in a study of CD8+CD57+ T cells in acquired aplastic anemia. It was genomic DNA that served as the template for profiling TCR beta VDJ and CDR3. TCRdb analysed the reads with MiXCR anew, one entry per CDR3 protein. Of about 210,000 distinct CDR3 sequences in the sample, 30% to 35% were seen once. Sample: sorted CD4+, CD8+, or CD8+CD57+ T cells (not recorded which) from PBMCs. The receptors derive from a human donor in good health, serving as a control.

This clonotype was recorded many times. The CDR3 is CASRAGAGQPQHF. DNA of the CDR3: TGTGCCAGTAGGGCGGGGGCCGGACAGCCCCAGCATTTT. The genes are TRBV19 and TRBJ1-5, with D possibly being TRBD1 (6 bases). V shed 6 bases and J shed 7 bases, with 13 bases lying between them. Germline CDR1 is LNHDA and CDR2 is SQIVND (reference sequence). The CDR3 is 13 amino acids.

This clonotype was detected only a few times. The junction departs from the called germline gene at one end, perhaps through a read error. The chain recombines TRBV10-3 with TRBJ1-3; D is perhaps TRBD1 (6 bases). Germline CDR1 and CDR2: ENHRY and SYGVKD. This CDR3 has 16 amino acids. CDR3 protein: CASRFTGTTSGDTIYF. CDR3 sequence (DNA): TGTGCCAGCAGATTTACCGGGACAACCTCTGGAGACACCATATATTTT.

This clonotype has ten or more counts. CDR3 coding DNA: TGTGCCACCAGTGATTCGGGTCAGACAGATACGCAGTATTTT. Translating gives CATSDSGQTDTQYF. This sequence joins TRBV24-1 and TRBJ2-3; D not resolved. With 2 bases removed from V and 3 bases from J, the gap between germline ends came to 8 bases. The CDR3 has 14 amino acids. Germline CDR1 is KGHDR and CDR2 is SFDVKD.